A single sample gave rise to the 18 T cell receptor beta chains below, sequenced in a study of T-cell reconstitution after alpha-beta-depleted transplantation in children. Unique molecular identifiers were used to barcode this TCRbeta library. In TCRdb, the PCR reads were re-called with MiXCR into one record per CDR3 protein. In the table there are approximately 650,000 distinct CDR3 sequences, 10% to 15% of which are singletons. The input for sequencing was PBMCs, taken before TCRalphabeta/CD19-depleted stem cell transplant. All receptors derive from a girl aged 2-9 years with congenital amegakaryocytic thrombocytopenia, due to receive a stem cell transplant.

This clonotype was recorded a few times. This chain connects TRBV15 to TRBJ2-1, with D unclear. Germline V CDR1 and CDR2: LNHNV, YYDKDF (reference sequence). The CDR3 runs to 14 residues. V shed 4 bases and J shed 5 bases, with 12 bases lying between them. Here the CDR3 DNA reads TGTGCCACCAGCACGTCGGACCCTGACAATGAGCAGTTCTTC. Translated: CATSTSDPDNEQFF.

The chain carries TRBV11-2 and TRBJ2-5; 7 bases match TRBD2. Germline V gene sequence: CDR1 SGHAT, CDR2 FQNNGV. With 5 bases clipped from V and 4 bases from J, the junction kept 10 bases outside the gene matches. The CDR3 has 15 residues. The DNA for the CDR3 is TGTGCCAGCAGCCCATGGGCGGGAGTGAGAGAGACCCAGTACTTC. Its translation is CASSPWAGVRETQYF.

This clonotype has at least ten counts. The chain carries TRBV7-8 and TRBJ2-7; D possibly matches TRBD1 or TRBD2 (6 bases each). Germline-derived CDR1 and CDR2 are SGHVS and FQNEAQ. V lost 3 bases and J 4 bases, leaving 16 bases between the germline ends. The CDR3 runs 15 residues. CDR3 sequence: CASSFSYGGKYEQYF. In nucleotides, the CDR3 is TGTGCCAGCAGCTTTAGTTACGGGGGCAAATACGAGCAGTACTTC.

The chain combines TRBV7-2 with TRBJ2-1, with 12 bases fitting TRBD2. The CDR3 runs 22 residues. Germline assignment: CDR1 SGHTA and CDR2 FQGNSA. The junction had 21 bases not matched to a gene; V was cut back by 2 bases and J by 4 bases. CDR3 in DNA: TGTGCCAGCAGCTTATTGGAGGGGTGGATGACTAGCGGGAGTAGCTGGTACAATGAGCAGTTCTTC. Translated: CASSLLEGWMTSGSSWYNEQFF.

This clonotype was counted ten times or more. The chain is built from TRBV20-1 and TRBJ2-7; D is perhaps TRBD2 (6 bases). The germline V and J ends were trimmed by 0 bases and 3 bases, with 12 bases remaining between them. Germline loops: CDR1 DFQATT, CDR2 SNEGSKA (reference sequence). CDR3 length: 14 amino acids. The CDR3 here is CSARDGGVYYEQYF. The CDR3, as DNA: TGCAGTGCTAGAGATGGCGGGGTTTACTACGAGCAGTACTTC.

In this sample, this clonotype turned up a few times. The chain links TRBV5-1 to TRBJ2-1; TRBD2 aligns across 8 bases. This CDR3 contains 16 residues. The germline CDR1 and CDR2 sequences are SGHRS and YFSETQ. The ends lost 1 base at V and 0 bases at J; junction bases unmatched: 3. CDR3 amino acids: CASSLRGLGSYNEQFF. CDR3 DNA sequence: TGCGCCAGCAGCTTGAGGGGACTAGGCTCCTACAATGAGCAGTTCTTC.

This clonotype showed up just a few times. The chain recombines TRBV3-1 with TRBJ2-7; 9 bases are a match to TRBD2. CDR1 and CDR2 from the germline V gene are LGHDT and YNNKEL (reference sequence). V shed 4 bases, J shed 1 base, and the junction held 5 bases outside the gene matches. The CDR3 runs 15 residues. CDR3 region: CASSPLAGLSYEQYF. The CDR3 nucleotides read TGTGCCAGCAGCCCGCTAGCGGGATTATCCTACGAGCAGTACTTC.

The table lists this clonotype with many counts. The CDR3 bases are TGCAGCGTTGGGTCGTCGGGGCTCCGTTACGAGCAGTACTTC. Translating it yields CSVGSSGLRYEQYF. The V gene is TRBV29-1, the J gene TRBJ2-7; the D call may be TRBD1 or TRBD2 (5 bases each). V gave up 4 bases and J gave up 4 bases, with 17 bases separating them. The CDR3 contains 14 residues. CDR1 SQVTM and CDR2 ANQGSEA come from the germline V gene.

This clonotype has just a few counts. CDR3 nucleotide sequence: TGTGCCAGCAGCCCTGGGACAGGGCGTATAAAGCTCCACTTT. Its protein product is CASSPGTGRIKLHF. V and J are TRBV7-9 and TRBJ1-6; TRBD1 agrees at 9 bases. The V and J ends lost 5 bases and 16 bases, in that order; junction bases with no gene match: 12. Germline values: CDR1 SEHNR, CDR2 FQNEAQ (reference sequence). The CDR3 loop spans 14 amino acids.

This clonotype was counted between two and nine times. V and J are TRBV7-2 and TRBJ2-5; D uncertain. Deletions cut 5 bases from V and 3 bases from J, with 13 bases between. CDR3 length: 14 amino acids. Germline lookup yields CDR1 SGHTA and CDR2 FQGNSA. The CDR3 protein is CASSQFRHKETQYF. The CDR3, as DNA: TGTGCCAGCAGCCAATTCAGACACAAAGAGACCCAGTACTTC.

This clonotype has ten or more counts. The J gene is TRBJ1-1, the V gene TRBV12-3 or TRBV12-4; D call uncertain. The V end lost 1 base, the J end lost 0 bases, and 18 bases lay between the germline ends. CDR3 length: 18 residues. CDR3 bases: TGTGCCAGCAGTTTAGTGTTGCGAGGGATTCCCTTGAACACTGAAGCTTTCTTT. Its translation: CASSLVLRGIPLNTEAFF.

The V call is TRBV9, the J call TRBJ2-3; D unclear. V lost 0 bases and J 5 bases, leaving 10 bases between the germline ends. CDR3 length: 14 residues. The V gene's germline CDR1 is SGDLS and CDR2 YYNGEE. CDR3 amino acids: CASSVGSWGDTQYF. As DNA, the CDR3 is TGTGCCAGCAGCGTAGGTTCATGGGGAGATACGCAGTATTTT.

This clonotype was recorded a few times. In DNA form, the CDR3 reads TGTGCCAGCAGCCCCCAACCTAGCGGGAGCTACTACGAGCAGTACTTC. Translating it yields CASSPQPSGSYYEQYF. The rearrangement joins TRBV6-1 to TRBJ2-7; 10 positions match TRBD2. This CDR3 spans 16 amino acids. From germline, CDR1 is MNHNS and CDR2 SASEGT. V was clipped by 6 bases and J by 3 bases; unmatched bases: 11.

This clonotype came up many times. The chain employs TRBV12-3 or TRBV12-4 and TRBJ2-7; D tentatively fits TRBD1 or TRBD2 (5 bases each). This CDR3 is built from 11 residues. Trimming pared 11 bases from V and 5 bases from J, leaving 13 bases between. CDR3 region: CASGPFDEQYF. The DNA for the CDR3 is TGTGCCTCGGGGCCCTTTGACGAGCAGTACTTC.

CDR3 sequence reads: CASSLVTSGNRHREQYF. The DNA of the CDR3 is TGTGCCAGCAGCTTAGTGACTAGCGGGAATCGACATCGGGAGCAGTACTTC. V is TRBV13 and J is TRBJ2-7; 11 nucleotides align to TRBD2. CDR1 is PRHDT and CDR2 is FYEKMQ in the germline V gene (reference sequence). The CDR3 extends over 17 amino acids. Trimming at V came to 1 base and at J to 7 bases, leaving 12 bases not matched to a gene.

This clonotype was seen repeatedly, ten times or more. CDR3 loop: CASSSRTGARAEAFF. CDR3 in DNA: TGTGCCAGCAGTTCGCGGACAGGGGCGAGGGCTGAAGCTTTCTTT. This chain connects TRBV27 to TRBJ1-1; 9 bases align to TRBD1. V shed 4 bases and J 6 bases; nucleotides not matched to a gene: 9. The CDR3 is 15 amino acids. Germline CDR1 MNHEY, CDR2 SMNVEV (reference sequence).

This clonotype was seen at least ten times. V and J are TRBV4-1 and TRBJ2-7; D is possibly TRBD2 (6 bases). Germline V gives CDR1 MGHRA, CDR2 YSYEKL. This CDR3 has 14 residues. Trimming pared 0 bases from V and 4 bases from J, leaving 10 bases between. The CDR3 coding sequence is TGCGCCAGCAGCCAAGATAGAGGGAGGTACGAGCAGTACTTC. Translation gives CASSQDRGRYEQYF.

The V gene is TRBV30, the J gene TRBJ2-5; TRBD1 is a possible D gene (5 bases). The CDR3 extends over 13 amino acids. Between the trimmed V and J ends, which lost 1 base and 5 bases, there was a span of 11 bases. CDR1 is GTSNPN and CDR2 is SVGIG in the germline V gene (reference sequence). This chain's CDR3 is CAWSASRVETQYF. CDR3 nucleotide sequence: TGTGCCTGGAGTGCATCCAGGGTGGAGACCCAGTACTTC.